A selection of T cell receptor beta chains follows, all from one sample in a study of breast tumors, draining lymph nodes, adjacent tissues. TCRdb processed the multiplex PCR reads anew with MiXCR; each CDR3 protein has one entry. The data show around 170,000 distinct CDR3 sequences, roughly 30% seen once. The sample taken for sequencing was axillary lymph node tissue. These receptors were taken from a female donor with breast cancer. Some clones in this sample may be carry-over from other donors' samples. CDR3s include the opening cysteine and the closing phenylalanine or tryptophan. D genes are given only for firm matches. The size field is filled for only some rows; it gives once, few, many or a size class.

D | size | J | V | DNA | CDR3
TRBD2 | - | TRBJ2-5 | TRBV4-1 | TGCGCCAGCAGCCCAGATCTGCCTAGCGGACCACGGGAGACCCAGTACTTC | CASSPDLPSGPRETQYF
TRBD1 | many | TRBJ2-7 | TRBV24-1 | TGTGCCACCAGGGATACAGGGGACGAGCAGTACTTC | CATRDTGDEQYF
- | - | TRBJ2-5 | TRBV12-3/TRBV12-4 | TGTGCCAGCAGTTGGGGCCCCGGGCAGCCCCAGTACTTC | CASSWGPGQPQYF
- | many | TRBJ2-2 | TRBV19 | TGTGCCAGTAGTATAATGGGCACCGGGGAGCTGTTTTTT | CASSIMGTGELFF
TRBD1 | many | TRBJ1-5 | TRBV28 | TGTGCCAGCAGTCTCGGACAGGGGGTAGGCGAGCCCCAGCATTTT | CASSLGQGVGEPQHF
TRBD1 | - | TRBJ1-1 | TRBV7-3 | TGTGCCAGCCGCAGGGACAGCCAGAACACTGAAGCTTTCTTT | CASRRDSQNTEAFF
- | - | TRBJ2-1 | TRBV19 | TGTGCCAGTGGTAGGGTTCAGGGTGAATATGAGCAGTTCTTC | CASGRVQGEYEQFF
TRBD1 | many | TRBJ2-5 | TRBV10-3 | TGTGCCATCAGTGACGACAGGGTGTTCGCAGAGACCCAGTACTTC | CAISDDRVFAETQYF
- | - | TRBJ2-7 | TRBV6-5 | TGTGCCAGCAGTTACGGGGCGGGGGCGATCTACGAGCAGTACTTC | CASSYGAGAIYEQYF
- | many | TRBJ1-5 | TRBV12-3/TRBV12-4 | TGTGCCAGCAGTTTATCCTCCGGGACACTTTCTCAGCCCCAGCATTTT | CASSLSSGTLSQPQHF
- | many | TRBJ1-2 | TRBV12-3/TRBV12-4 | TGTGCCAGCAGTTCCCAGAACTATGGCTACACCTTC | CASSSQNYGYTF
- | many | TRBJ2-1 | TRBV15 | TGTGCCACCAGCAGAGAGGCCGCCCCAGGGTATGAGCAGTTCTTC | CATSREAAPGYEQFF
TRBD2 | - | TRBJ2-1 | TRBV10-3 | TGTGCCATCAGGGGGACTAGCGGGGAAAATGAGCAGTTCTTC | CAIRGTSGENEQFF
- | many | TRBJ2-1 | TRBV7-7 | TGTGCTAGCAGCTTAGATACGGTGGACAATGAGCAGTTCTTC | CASSLDTVDNEQFF
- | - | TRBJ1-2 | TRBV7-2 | TGTGCCAGCAGCCGCCGGACAAGGCAAGGCTACACCTTC | CASSRRTRQGYTF
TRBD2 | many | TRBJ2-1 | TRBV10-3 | TGTGCCATCAGTGAGTCGTCTAGTCTAGCGGGAGGAGTGGATGAGCAGTTCTTC | CAISESSSLAGGVDEQFF
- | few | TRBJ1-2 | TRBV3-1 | TGTGCCAGCAGCCAGAGCTTAACCGACAGGTCTCATGGCTACACCTTC | CASSQSLTDRSHGYTF
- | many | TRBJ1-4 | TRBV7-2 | TGTGCCAGCAGCTTACCGACAGGATCTAATGAAAAACTGTTTTTT | CASSLPTGSNEKLFF
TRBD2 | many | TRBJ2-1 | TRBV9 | TGTGCCAGCAGCGTAGGAATAGCGGGAGCCACTAATGAGCAGTTCTTC | CASSVGIAGATNEQFF
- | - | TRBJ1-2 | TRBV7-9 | TGTGCCAGCAGGCAGGAAAGGGACTATGGCTACACCTTC | CASRQERDYGYTF
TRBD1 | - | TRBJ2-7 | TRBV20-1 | TGCAGTGCCCGTCCAAGTGGGACAGGACCCTACGAGCAGTACTTC | CSARPSGTGPYEQYF
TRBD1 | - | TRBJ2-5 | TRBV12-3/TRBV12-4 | TGTGCCAGCTCTGCGACAGGGGGGGAGACCCAGTACTTC | CASSATGGETQYF
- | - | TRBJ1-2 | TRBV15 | TGTGCCACCAGCAGTGAATCCAGCAGGGCACCGTATGGCTACACCTTC | CATSSESSRAPYGYTF
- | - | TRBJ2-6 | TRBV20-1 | TGCAGTGCCGAACGTGGCGGGATCTACGTCCTGACTTTC | CSAERGGIYVLTF
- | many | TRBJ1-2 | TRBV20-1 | TGCAGTGCTAGATCAAGGGGCGGGGAGGAGGGGCACTATGGCTACACCTTC | CSARSRGGEEGHYGYTF
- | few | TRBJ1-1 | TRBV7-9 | TGTGCCAGCAGCCTAGTCCAGGGGATCTCTGAAGCTTTCTTT | CASSLVQGISEAFF
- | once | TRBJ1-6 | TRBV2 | TGTGCCAGCAGTTACCCCCTGGGGCAGGCGACTACCCATAATTCATCCCTCCACTTT | CASSYPLGQATTHNSSLHF
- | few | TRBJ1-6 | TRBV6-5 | TGTGCCAGCAGTCACGACCGAACCAGTTCACCCCTCCACTTT | CASSHDRTSSPLHF
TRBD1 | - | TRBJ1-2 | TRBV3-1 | TGTGCCAGCAGCCGAGCAGGGGGGGGCTACACCTTC | CASSRAGGGYTF
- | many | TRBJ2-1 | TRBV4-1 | TGCGCCAGCAGCCAAGACCGCGGGACAAACTCCTACAATGAGCAGTTCTTC | CASSQDRGTNSYNEQFF
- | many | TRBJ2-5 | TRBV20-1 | TGCAGTGCTCGGGGCCAAGAGACCCAGTACTTC | CSARGQETQYF
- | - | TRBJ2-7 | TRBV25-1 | TGTGCCAGCAGTGCTCGGACACCGCGGTCCTACGAGCAGTACTTC | CASSARTPRSYEQYF
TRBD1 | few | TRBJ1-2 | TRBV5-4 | TGTGCCAGCAGCTTGGATCTGGGCCTCACCCGACAGGGAGGGTCCCTTTATGGCTACACCTTC | CASSLDLGLTRQGGSLYGYTF
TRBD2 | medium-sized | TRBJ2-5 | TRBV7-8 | TGTGCCAGCAGCTCTAGCGGTGAGACCCAGTACTTC | CASSSSGETQYF
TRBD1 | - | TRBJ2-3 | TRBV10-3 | TGTGCCACCCAACTTGGAGACAGGGGAAACAAAGGGGCAGATACGCAGTATTTT | CATQLGDRGNKGADTQYF
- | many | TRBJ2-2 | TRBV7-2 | TGTGCCAGCAGCTTACAAGGGGGGGACGGGGAGCTGTTTTTT | CASSLQGGDGELFF
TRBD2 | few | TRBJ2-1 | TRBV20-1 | TGCAGTGCTAGAGCGCCGGGACTAGCGGGAGGGTTGTCCTACAATGAGCGGTTCTTC | CSARAPGLAGGLSYNERFF
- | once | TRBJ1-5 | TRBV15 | TGTGCCACCAGCAGAGAAATCCAGGGTGAGAATGGGCCCCAGCATTTT | CATSREIQGENGPQHF
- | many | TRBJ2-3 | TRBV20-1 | TGCAGTGCTAGGAGGGCGACTACTAGCACAGATACGCAGTATTTT | CSARRATTSTDTQYF
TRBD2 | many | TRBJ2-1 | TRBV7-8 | TGTGCCAGCAGCTCCTTAGCGGGGGGCTACAATGAGCAGTTCTTC | CASSSLAGGYNEQFF
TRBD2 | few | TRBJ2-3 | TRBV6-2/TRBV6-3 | TGTGCCAGCAGTCACTCCCCCCTAGCGGGGACGTACACAGATACGCAGTATTTT | CASSHSPLAGTYTDTQYF
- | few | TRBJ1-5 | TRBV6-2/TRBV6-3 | TGTGCCAGCAGTTACTCTCCCGGGGGGAATCAGCCCCAGCATTTT | CASSYSPGGNQPQHF
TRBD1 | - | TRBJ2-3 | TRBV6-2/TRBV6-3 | TGTGCCAGCACCTACGGGGGACAGGGGAACCCCACGAGGTATTTT | CASTYGGQGNPTRYF
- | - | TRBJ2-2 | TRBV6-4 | TGTGCCAGCAGTCCCCACAAGACTGGGGAGCTGTTTTTT | CASSPHKTGELFF
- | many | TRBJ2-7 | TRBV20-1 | TGCAGTGCCCTGTCGATCCATTCCCTCCACTCCTACGAGCAGTACTTC | CSALSIHSLHSYEQYF
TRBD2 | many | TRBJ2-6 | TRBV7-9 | TGTGCCAGCAGCTTGGGACTAGCGGGAGGCTTTGGCTCTGGGGCCAACGTCCTGACTTTC | CASSLGLAGGFGSGANVLTF
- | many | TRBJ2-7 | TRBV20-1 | TGCAGTGCTGGGAGTCCCTCGTCCTACGAGCAGTACTTC | CSAGSPSSYEQYF
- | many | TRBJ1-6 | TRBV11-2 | TGTGCCAGCAGCTTAGAGGCCGGTTTTAGTAATTCACCCCTCCACTTT | CASSLEAGFSNSPLHF
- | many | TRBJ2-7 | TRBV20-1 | TGCAGTGCTAGGCCGAGGACTCGGATCCACGAGCAGTACTTC | CSARPRTRIHEQYF
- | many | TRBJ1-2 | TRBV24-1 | TGTGCCACCAGTGATTTTTCAGGCGATACAAATGGCTACACCTTC | CATSDFSGDTNGYTF